A selection of T cell receptor beta chains follows, all from one sample in a study of technical replicates of blood from a handful of donors. TCRdb's copy holds only in-frame clones and misses some; the assay was immunoSEQ multiplex PCR. The sample includes about 73,000 clones, 93% of them seen just once. Sequencing input: T cells isolated from PBMCs. The receptors derive from a human donor in good health. Both conserved end residues are part of each CDR3. The order of the fields is CDR3 protein, CDR3 DNA, clone size, J gene, V gene, D gene. D genes are given only for firm matches. Size tells how often a clone was seen (once, few, many) or the class of an expanded clone, and some rows leave it out.

cdr3_aa: CASSGRRQGVTDTQYF; cdr3_nt: TGTGCCAGCAGTGGACGAAGACAGGGTGTAACAGATACGCAGTATTTT; clone_size: .; j_call: TRBJ2-3; v_call: TRBV6-1; d_call: TRBD1
cdr3_aa: CASGSGQGSTEAFF; cdr3_nt: TGTGCTAGTGGTTCGGGACAGGGGAGCACTGAAGCTTTCTTT; clone_size: .; j_call: TRBJ1-1; v_call: TRBV12-5; d_call: TRBD1
cdr3_aa: CASSGAPLGGLYGYTF; cdr3_nt: TGTGCCAGTAGTGGAGCCCCCCTTGGAGGGCTCTATGGCTACACCTTC; clone_size: .; j_call: TRBJ1-2; v_call: TRBV19; d_call: .
cdr3_aa: CASSPNTGSGNTIYF; cdr3_nt: TGTGCCAGCAGCCCGAACACAGGGTCGGGAAACACCATATATTTT; clone_size: .; j_call: TRBJ1-3; v_call: TRBV7-9; d_call: .
cdr3_aa: CASSLTGIQETQYF; cdr3_nt: TGCGCCAGCAGCCTGACAGGCATCCAAGAGACCCAGTACTTC; clone_size: once; j_call: TRBJ2-5; v_call: TRBV4-1; d_call: .
cdr3_aa: CASSYGGGNYGYTF; cdr3_nt: TGTGCCAGCAGTTACGGGGGAGGTAACTATGGCTACACCTTC; clone_size: .; j_call: TRBJ1-2; v_call: TRBV6-5; d_call: .
cdr3_aa: CASSQVLEGTEQYF; cdr3_nt: TGTGCCAGCAGCCAAGTATTAGAGGGGACAGAGCAGTACTTC; clone_size: .; j_call: TRBJ2-7; v_call: TRBV14; d_call: .
cdr3_aa: CASSPQTGGDGEQYF; cdr3_nt: TGTGCCAGCAGCCCACAAACAGGGGGCGATGGCGAGCAGTACTTC; clone_size: .; j_call: TRBJ2-7; v_call: TRBV5-4; d_call: TRBD1
cdr3_aa: CAISKEREKETQYF; cdr3_nt: TGTGCCATCAGTAAAGAAAGGGAGAAGGAGACCCAGTACTTC; clone_size: .; j_call: TRBJ2-5; v_call: TRBV10-3; d_call: .
cdr3_aa: CASRAGTGDNYGYTF; cdr3_nt: TGTGCCAGCAGAGCCGGGACAGGGGACAACTATGGCTACACCTTC; clone_size: .; j_call: TRBJ1-2; v_call: TRBV6-1; d_call: TRBD1
cdr3_aa: CASTRAVLFCHRQHF; cdr3_nt: TGTGCCAGCACCCGCGCGGTACTATTTTGTCATCGCCAGCATTTT; clone_size: .; j_call: TRBJ1-5; v_call: TRBV6-4; d_call: .
cdr3_aa: CASSLDQGAGQPQHF; cdr3_nt: TGTGCCAGCAGCTTGGACCAGGGGGCGGGTCAGCCCCAGCATTTT; clone_size: .; j_call: TRBJ1-5; v_call: TRBV11-2; d_call: TRBD1
cdr3_aa: CASSQTGGPDLTEAFF; cdr3_nt: TGTGCCAGCAGCCAAACAGGGGGGCCCGATTTAACTGAAGCTTTCTTT; clone_size: .; j_call: TRBJ1-1; v_call: TRBV5-6; d_call: TRBD1
cdr3_aa: CASSPQTGEGPYEQYF; cdr3_nt: TGTGCCAGCAGTCCCCAGACAGGGGAAGGGCCCTACGAGCAGTACTTC; clone_size: .; j_call: TRBJ2-7; v_call: TRBV27; d_call: TRBD1
cdr3_aa: CASSQPGQEEKLFF; cdr3_nt: TGCGCCAGCAGCCAACCGGGACAGGAAGAAAAACTGTTTTTT; clone_size: .; j_call: TRBJ1-4; v_call: TRBV4-1; d_call: TRBD1
cdr3_aa: CASSDPTYEQYF; cdr3_nt: TGTGCCAGCAGCGACCCAACTTACGAGCAGTACTTC; clone_size: .; j_call: TRBJ2-7; v_call: TRBV9; d_call: .
cdr3_aa: CASSWDTEETQYF; cdr3_nt: TGTGCCAGCAGTTGGGACACCGAAGAGACCCAGTACTTC; clone_size: .; j_call: TRBJ2-5; v_call: TRBV28; d_call: .
cdr3_aa: CASSLEGANYGYTF; cdr3_nt: TGCGCCAGCAGCTTGGAAGGGGCTAACTATGGCTACACCTTC; clone_size: few; j_call: TRBJ1-2; v_call: TRBV5-1; d_call: .
cdr3_aa: CASSQSPFVTTYEQYF; cdr3_nt: TGCGCCAGCAGTCAATCTCCTTTCGTAACAACCTACGAGCAGTACTTC; clone_size: .; j_call: TRBJ2-7; v_call: TRBV23-1; d_call: .
cdr3_aa: CASSLGTSGGYEQYF; cdr3_nt: TGTGCCAGCAGCTTAGGGACTAGCGGGGGCTACGAGCAGTACTTC; clone_size: .; j_call: TRBJ2-7; v_call: TRBV7-6; d_call: TRBD2
cdr3_aa: CATGTSGTDTQYF; cdr3_nt: TGTGCCACCGGGACTAGCGGCACAGATACGCAGTATTTT; clone_size: .; j_call: TRBJ2-3; v_call: TRBV7-2; d_call: TRBD2
cdr3_aa: CASSSDDRSTAFF; cdr3_nt: TGCGCCAGCAGCTCAGACGACAGGAGTACGGCTTTCTTT; clone_size: .; j_call: TRBJ1-1; v_call: TRBV5-1; d_call: .
cdr3_aa: CASQGGSIINTEAFF; cdr3_nt: TGTGCCAGCCAGGGAGGGAGCATTATAAACACTGAAGCTTTCTTT; clone_size: .; j_call: TRBJ1-1; v_call: TRBV6-5; d_call: .
cdr3_aa: CASSSRTSRALGNEQYF; cdr3_nt: TGTGCCAGCAGCTCCCGGACTAGTAGAGCGCTTGGGAACGAGCAGTACTTC; clone_size: .; j_call: TRBJ2-7; v_call: TRBV13; d_call: TRBD2
cdr3_aa: CASSFFGPGGRPRETQYF; cdr3_nt: TGTGCCAGCAGCTTTTTCGGGCCCGGAGGACGACCAAGGGAGACCCAGTACTTC; clone_size: .; j_call: TRBJ2-5; v_call: TRBV7-9; d_call: .
cdr3_aa: CASSSTGVIKPQHF; cdr3_nt: TGTGCCAGCAGTTCCACAGGGGTCATCAAGCCCCAGCATTTT; clone_size: .; j_call: TRBJ1-5; v_call: TRBV6-5; d_call: TRBD1
cdr3_aa: CASSFFISGTGYRNEQFF; cdr3_nt: TGTGCCAGCAGCTTCTTCATCTCCGGGACAGGGTATAGGAATGAGCAGTTCTTC; clone_size: .; j_call: TRBJ2-1; v_call: TRBV5-8; d_call: TRBD1
cdr3_aa: CASSSSLGQGSYGYTF; cdr3_nt: TGCGCCAGCAGCTCCTCTTTAGGACAGGGCTCCTATGGCTACACCTTC; clone_size: .; j_call: TRBJ1-2; v_call: TRBV5-1; d_call: TRBD1
cdr3_aa: CASSLSTVSGNQETQYF; cdr3_nt: TGCGCCAGCAGCCTTTCGACGGTTAGCGGGAACCAAGAGACCCAGTACTTC; clone_size: .; j_call: TRBJ2-5; v_call: TRBV5-1; d_call: TRBD2
cdr3_aa: CASSLKSLAGIEETQYF; cdr3_nt: TGTGCCAGCAGCTTGAAATCCCTAGCGGGAATTGAAGAGACCCAGTACTTC; clone_size: .; j_call: TRBJ2-5; v_call: TRBV5-4; d_call: TRBD2
cdr3_aa: CASSLTEGDYRYNEQFF; cdr3_nt: TGTGCCAGCAGCTTAACCGAGGGGGACTACCGCTACAATGAGCAGTTCTTC; clone_size: .; j_call: TRBJ2-1; v_call: TRBV7-3; d_call: .
cdr3_aa: CASSLYSSQREAFF; cdr3_nt: TGTGCCAGCAGCTTGTACAGTTCACAACGTGAAGCTTTCTTT; clone_size: once; j_call: TRBJ1-1; v_call: TRBV5-6; d_call: .
cdr3_aa: CASRGTGGNTEAFF; cdr3_nt: TGTGCCAGCAGGGGGACAGGGGGAAACACTGAAGCTTTCTTT; clone_size: once; j_call: TRBJ1-1; v_call: TRBV25-1; d_call: TRBD1
cdr3_aa: CSVAGGSTNEQYF; cdr3_nt: TGCAGCGTTGCGGGGGGGTCGACTAACGAGCAGTACTTC; clone_size: .; j_call: TRBJ2-7; v_call: TRBV29-1; d_call: TRBD2
cdr3_aa: CASSTNSGGWAEAFF; cdr3_nt: TGTGCCAGTAGCACAAACTCAGGGGGCTGGGCTGAAGCTTTCTTT; clone_size: .; j_call: TRBJ1-1; v_call: TRBV19; d_call: TRBD1
cdr3_aa: CASSLVDRGDWYF; cdr3_nt: TGTGCCAGCAGCTTAGTCGACAGGGGGGATTGGTACTTC; clone_size: .; j_call: TRBJ2-4; v_call: TRBV11-2; d_call: TRBD1
cdr3_aa: CASTSSGGLRTDTQYF; cdr3_nt: TGTGCCAGCACTTCTAGCGGGGGTCTCCGCACAGATACGCAGTATTTT; clone_size: .; j_call: TRBJ2-3; v_call: TRBV6-6; d_call: TRBD2
cdr3_aa: CATSGVNYEQYF; cdr3_nt: TGTGCCACTAGCGGGGTTAACTACGAGCAGTACTTC; clone_size: .; j_call: TRBJ2-7; v_call: TRBV10-3; d_call: TRBD2
cdr3_aa: CASKVQGAREKLFF; cdr3_nt: TGTGCCAGCAAGGTACAGGGGGCGCGTGAAAAACTGTTTTTT; clone_size: .; j_call: TRBJ1-4; v_call: TRBV6-6; d_call: TRBD1
cdr3_aa: CASSLAVSGNTIYF; cdr3_nt: TGCGCCAGCAGCTTGGCCGTCTCTGGAAACACCATATATTTT; clone_size: .; j_call: TRBJ1-3; v_call: TRBV5-1; d_call: .